Listed here are 22 T cell receptor beta chains from one sample, sequenced in a study of blood T cell repertoires in COVID-19. The data were produced by immunoSEQ multiplex PCR, yet TCRdb's version contains in-frame clones alone and is incomplete. This table holds 150,000 or so clones, 70% to 90% found once. Sequenced sample: peripheral blood. These receptors were taken from a woman between 70 and 85 years old with acute or convalescent COVID-19.

The chain employs TRBV21-1 and TRBJ1-2; the table names TRBD1, a call not compared with the DNA. TRBV21-1 is listed as a pseudogene. The CDR3 consists of 15 residues. The CDR3 region is CASSKVSGQAYGYTF. CDR3 in DNA: TGTGCCAGCAGCAAAGTTTCGGGACAGGCCTATGGCTACACCTTC.

The J gene is TRBJ1-5, the V gene TRBV2; tentative D call: TRBD1 (6 bases). This CDR3 has 15 amino acids. Germline CDR1 is SNHLY and CDR2 is FYNNEI. V dropped 2 bases and J dropped 1 base, with 9 bases sitting between them. Here the CDR3 reads CASSESDRSNQPQHF. The CDR3 bases are TGTGCCAGCAGTGAAAGTGACAGGAGCAATCAGCCCCAGCATTTT.

In DNA, the CDR3 is TGTGCCAGCAGCCTCACTCAGCGGGGCGCTGGTGGAAACACCATATATTTT. Protein sequence: CASSLTQRGAGGNTIYF. The J gene is TRBJ1-3, the V gene TRBV7-2, with D maybe TRBD1 (5 bases). CDR1 and CDR2 from the germline V gene are SGHTA and FQGNSA. CDR3 length equals 17 residues. Trimming removed 5 bases at V and 3 bases at J, with 20 bases between.

This sequence joins TRBV27 and TRBJ1-6; 7 nucleotides agree with TRBD1. Looked up from germline, CDR1 is MNHEY and CDR2 is SMNVEV (reference sequence). The CDR3 contains 15 residues. V dropped 6 bases and J dropped 4; count of bases not matched to a gene: 6. CDR3 protein: CASSLTGLYNSPLHF. CDR3 DNA sequence: TGTGCCAGCAGCTTGACAGGGCTTTATAATTCACCCCTCCACTTT.

The rearrangement joins TRBV29-1 to TRBJ1-1; perhaps TRBD1 as D (5 bases). The V end was cut by 0 bases, the J end by 7 bases, with 18 bases between. Germline V CDR1 and CDR2: SQVTM, ANQGSEA. The CDR3 is 15 amino acids. The CDR3 region has the DNA TGCAGCGTTGAAGAGGCCTCAAGACGGGGGGATGAAGCTTTCTTT. Encoded protein: CSVEEASRRGDEAFF.

This clone was recorded once. The J gene is TRBJ1-1, the V gene TRBV7-2; perhaps TRBD1 as D (5 bases). Trimming removed 3 bases at V and 1 base at J, with 12 bases between. This CDR3 is 15 amino acids long. Germline CDR1 SGHTA, CDR2 FQGNSA. The CDR3 DNA reads as TGTGCCAGCAGCTTGGGACTCAACAGGAACACTGAAGCTTTCTTT. This translates into CASSLGLNRNTEAFF. The full variable domain, with the rest looked up from reference TRBV7-2 and TRBJ1-1, is GAGVSQSPSNKVTEKGKDVELRCDPISGHTALYWYRQSLGQGLEFLIYFQGNSAPDKSGLPSDRFSAERTGGSVSTLTIQRTQQEDSAVYLCASSLGLNRNTEAFFGQGTRLTVV.

The rearrangement links TRBV24-1 to TRBJ1-4; D gene uncertain. V was pared by 4 bases and J by 5 bases, with 7 bases between. Germline V CDR1 and CDR2: KGHDR, SFDVKD. The CDR3 length is 13 residues. The CDR3 region is CATSDSPNEKLFF. The DNA of the CDR3 is TGTGCCACCAGTGACAGTCCGAATGAAAAACTGTTTTTT.

The CDR3 loop is CASSFGNSPLHF. The CDR3 bases are TGTGCCAGCAGCTTCGGGAATTCACCCCTCCACTTT. The rearrangement uses TRBV12-3 or TRBV12-4 and TRBJ1-6; unclear D gene. Trimming removed 6 bases from V and 7 bases from J, with 7 bases in between. The CDR3 spans 12 residues.

The gene calls are TRBV30 and TRBJ2-5, with D perhaps matching TRBD1 (6 bases). The CDR3 sequence is 16 residues long. Germline CDR1 reads GTSNPN; CDR2 reads SVGIG (reference sequence). V lost 6 bases and J lost 6, with 26 bases in between. CDR3 amino acids: CACPLLGLGAEKTQYF. The CDR3 coding sequence is TGTGCCTGCCCACTGCTCGGGCTGGGGGCAGAAAAGACCCAGTACTTC.

The V and J genes are TRBV18 and TRBJ2-7; TRBD2 agrees at 7 bases. V lost 3 bases and J lost 3; bases outside the gene matches: 11. The CDR3 extends over 16 amino acids. CDR1 KGHSH and CDR2 LQKENI come from the germline V gene. The CDR3 DNA reads as TGTGCCAGCTCACCCACCGACAGTCCGGGGGGCTACGAGCAGTACTTC. Protein: CASSPTDSPGGYEQYF.

The chain recombines TRBV7-2 with TRBJ2-2; tentatively, D is TRBD1 (5 bases). The CDR3 consists of 16 residues. V was shortened by 5 bases and J by 0 bases, with 13 bases between the two germline ends. Germline assignment: CDR1 SGHTA and CDR2 FQGNSA. DNA for the CDR3: TGTGCCAGCAGCACAAGACCAGGGACGAACACCGGGGAGCTGTTTTTT. Protein: CASSTRPGTNTGELFF.

The CDR3 DNA is TGCGCCAGCAGCCTCTCCGGTGGGAGCGGTGGCTACACCTTC. Its translation: CASSLSGGSGGYTF. The chain uses TRBV5-1 and TRBJ1-2; D remains ambiguous. Between the trimmed V and J ends, which lost 4 bases and 7 bases, there was a span of 17 bases. This CDR3 is built from 14 residues. Per germline, CDR1 SGHRS and CDR2 YFSETQ.

This chain connects TRBV7-3 to TRBJ2-3, with D unclear. V lost 3 bases, J lost 3 bases, and 13 bases lay in between. The length of the CDR3 is 15 residues. CDR1 is SGHTA and CDR2 is FQGTGA in the germline V gene. The CDR3 DNA is TGTGCCAGCAGCTTTGGTCTGGCCGTAACAGATACGCAGTATTTT. Amino acid sequence: CASSFGLAVTDTQYF.

The rearrangement links TRBV5-6 to TRBJ1-2; 10 nucleotides align to TRBD1. CDR3 length equals 14 residues. Germline CDR1 reads SGHDT; CDR2 reads YYEEEE. With V trimmed by 5 bases and J by 4 bases, 5 bases remained unmatched. The CDR3 nucleotides are TGTGCCAGCAGTTGGGGGACAGGGGTCTATGGCTACACCTTC. This encodes CASSWGTGVYGYTF.

The CDR3 nucleotides are TGTGCCAGCACCTCTACGCCAGATACGCAGTATTTT. Residues: CASTSTPDTQYF. The chain joins TRBV12-3 or TRBV12-4 to TRBJ2-3; D is unresolved. CDR3 length equals 12 residues. The germline V and J ends were trimmed by 7 bases and 4 bases, with 9 bases remaining between them.

This chain uses TRBV28 with TRBJ1-2, with 8 bases matching TRBD1. The V and J ends lost 5 bases and 8 bases, in that order; junction bases with no gene match: 7. The CDR3 totals 13 residues. Germline V gives CDR1 MDHEN, CDR2 SYDVKM. The CDR3 DNA reads as TGTGCCAGCAGTAAAGGGACAGGACGAGGCTACACCTTC. It is translated as CASSKGTGRGYTF.

The chain recombines TRBV27 with TRBJ2-7; TRBD1 aligns across 7 bases. CDR1 is MNHEY and CDR2 is SMNVEV in the germline V gene (reference sequence). V dropped 10 bases and J dropped 2; count of bases not matched to a gene: 26. This CDR3 region has 19 residues. The DNA for the CDR3 is TGTGCCATCGCGATCGAACCCTCCGGACAGGCGGATGTTCCCTACGAGCAGTACTTC. Amino acids: CAIAIEPSGQADVPYEQYF.

The rearrangement links TRBV11-2 to TRBJ2-2; 11 nucleotides align to TRBD2. CDR3 size: 16 residues. Looked up from germline, CDR1 is SGHAT and CDR2 is FQNNGV. The V and J ends lost 5 bases and 5 bases, in that order; junction bases with no gene match: 7. For the CDR3, the DNA is TGTGCCAGCAGCCCGCAACTAGCGGGGGTTACCGGGGAGCTGTTTTTT. This sequence encodes CASSPQLAGVTGELFF. Filled out from reference TRBV11-2 and TRBJ2-2, the complete variable domain reads EAGVAQSPRYKIIEKRQSVAFWCNPISGHATLYWYQQILGQGPKLLIQFQNNGVVDDSQLPKDRFSAERLKGVDSTLKIQPAKLEDSAVYLCASSPQLAGVTGELFFGEGSRLTVL.

The rearrangement joins TRBV18 to TRBJ1-2; possible D gene TRBD1, 5 bases. The CDR3 consists of 15 residues. Germline assignment: CDR1 KGHSH and CDR2 LQKENI. V lost 4 bases, J lost 2 bases, and 14 bases lay in between. Written as DNA, the CDR3 is TGTGCCAGCTCACTACAGACAGAATCCAACTATGGCTACACCTTC. This translates into CASSLQTESNYGYTF.

The V call is TRBV6-2 or TRBV6-3, the J call TRBJ1-2; D perhaps matches TRBD1 (5 bases). The CDR3 contains 14 residues. V lost 5 bases and J 4 bases, leaving 14 bases between the germline ends. CDR1 and CDR2 from the germline V gene are MNHEY and SVGEGT. Written as DNA, the CDR3 is TGTGCCAGCAGTCACGGGGGGACTGGCTATGGCTACACCTTC. Amino acids: CASSHGGTGYGYTF.

The chain recombines TRBV6-5 with TRBJ2-7, with 8 bases identical to TRBD1. This CDR3 contains 15 residues. Germline CDR1 is MNHEY and CDR2 is SVGAGI. J gave up 2 bases and V 2 bases, and 5 bases lay outside the gene matches. This CDR3 reads CASSYDGTGPYEQYF. The CDR3 DNA reads TGTGCCAGCAGTTACGACGGGACAGGTCCCTACGAGCAGTACTTC.

This chain connects TRBV25-1 to TRBJ2-1; 8 bases map to TRBD1. This CDR3 has 16 residues. The germline CDR1 and CDR2 sequences are MGHDK and SYGVNS. The V gene end was trimmed by 6 bases and the J gene end by 2 bases; junction bases not matched to a gene: 9. In DNA, the CDR3 is TGTGCCAGCAGCGACTCCCGGGACAGGCCCTACAATGAGCAGTTCTTC. Protein product: CASSDSRDRPYNEQFF. The whole variable domain, filled in from reference TRBV25-1 and TRBJ2-1, reads EADIYQTPRYLVIGTGKKITLECSQTMGHDKMYWYQQDPGMELHLIHYSYGVNSTEKGDLSSESTVSRIRTEHFPLTLESARPSHTSQYLCASSDSRDRPYNEQFFGPGTRLTVL.